This entry lists 11 T cell receptor beta chains sequenced from one sample in a study of cytomegalovirus exposure and HLA in healthy donors. The primer mix had 60 Vbeta and 13 Jbeta primers. TCRdb's table, derived via immunoSEQ multiplex PCR, lists solely in-frame clones and lacks some. The sample holds about 150,000 clones, 70% to 90% seen once. The specimen was PBMCs. The receptors originated from a woman between 18 and 29 years old in good health and CMV-seronegative.

This sequence joins TRBV28 and TRBJ2-1; D uncertain. Germline values: CDR1 MDHEN, CDR2 SYDVKM. Trimming took 2 bases from V and 7 from J, leaving 9 bases between them. The CDR3 contains 13 residues. This CDR3 is CASSLGFGNEQFF. The CDR3 region has the DNA TGTGCCAGCAGTTTAGGTTTCGGGAATGAGCAGTTCTTC.

The gene calls are TRBV6-5 and TRBJ1-2; 7 bases fit TRBD1. Germline CDR1 MNHEY, CDR2 SVGAGI. This CDR3 comprises 14 residues. The trim removed 7 bases at V and 4 bases at J, leaving 9 bases unmatched. The CDR3, as DNA: TGTGCCAGCACCTCAGGGGGTCTAGGCTATGGCTACACCTTC. Translation: CASTSGGLGYGYTF.

V usage is TRBV5-4 and J usage is TRBJ2-3, with D tentatively TRBD2 (5 bases). The CDR3 covers 15 residues. Trimming removed 2 bases from V and 2 bases from J, with 12 bases in between. CDR1 SGHNT and CDR2 YYREEE come from the germline V gene (reference sequence). CDR3 DNA sequence: TGTGCCAGCAGCTTCGGGGTGGGGTACACAGATACGCAGTATTTT. It codes for CASSFGVGYTDTQYF. Supplemented by reference TRBV5-4 and TRBJ2-3, the full variable domain reads ETGVTQSPTHLIKTRGQQVTLRCSSQSGHNTVSWYQQALGQGPQFIFQYYREEENGRGNFPPRFSGLQFPNYSSELNVNALELDDSALYLCASSFGVGYTDTQYFGPGTRLTVL.

The rearrangement uses TRBV7-6 and TRBJ1-6; perhaps TRBD1 as D (6 bases). V was shortened by 5 bases and J by 9 bases, with 14 bases between the two germline ends. Germline CDR1 SGHVS, CDR2 FNYEAQ. The CDR3 is 14 residues long. CDR3 in DNA: TGTGCCAGCAGCCCCGGGGGGGGCGTTTCACCCCTCCACTTT. It specifies CASSPGGGVSPLHF.

The chain recombines TRBV7-8 with TRBJ2-1; D is unresolved. Germline assignment: CDR1 SGHVS and CDR2 FQNEAQ. The V end lost 5 bases, the J end lost 9 bases, and 11 bases lay between the germline ends. The CDR3 runs 12 residues. DNA of the CDR3: TGTGCCAGCAGCCAGACTCCGGGTGAGCAGTTCTTC. Encoded protein: CASSQTPGEQFF.

V is TRBV5-1 and J is TRBJ2-3; perhaps TRBD2 as D (5 bases). The V gene's germline CDR1 is SGHRS and CDR2 YFSETQ. V lost 2 bases, J lost 2 bases, and 9 bases lay in between. CDR3 size: 14 residues. The CDR3 DNA sequence: TGCGCCAGCAGCTTCAGGACTCACACAGATACGCAGTATTTT. The encoded protein is CASSFRTHTDTQYF.

This clone appeared a few times. CDR3 bases: TGTGCCAGCAGCTTCGGGAGGGGCACTAACTATGGCTACACCTTC. Its translation: CASSFGRGTNYGYTF. The chain recombines TRBV5-4 with TRBJ1-2; the D gene is possibly TRBD1 (5 bases). In germline, CDR1 is SGHNT, CDR2 YYREEE (reference sequence). V was cut by 2 bases and J by 0 bases, with 11 bases left in between. The CDR3 covers 15 residues.

The chain has TRBV6-5 and TRBJ1-6; D gene uncertain. Germline V gene lookup returns CDR1 MNHEY and CDR2 SVGAGI. The CDR3 consists of 15 residues. V was cut by 7 bases and J by 0 bases, with 10 bases left in between. The CDR3 DNA follows: TGTGCCAGCAACAAACACAACTCCTATAATTCACCCCTCCACTTT. As protein: CASNKHNSYNSPLHF.

The chain uses TRBV9 and TRBJ1-5; D ambiguous. CDR1 and CDR2 (germline): SGDLS, YYNGEE. The CDR3 is 15 amino acids. V lost 4 bases and J 3 bases, leaving 14 bases between the germline ends. The CDR3 DNA reads as TGTGCCAGCAGCCCGTCGGGGAAGGCCAATCAGCCCCAGCATTTT. Encoded protein: CASSPSGKANQPQHF.

The rearrangement joins TRBV2 to TRBJ2-5; TRBD2 matches 9 bases. The CDR3 has 14 amino acids. V dropped 11 bases and J dropped 6; count of bases not matched to a gene: 13. Germline CDR1 reads SNHLY; CDR2 reads FYNNEI. The DNA for the CDR3 is TGTGCCTCCCGGAGGCGGGGGGGCGATCAGACCCAGTACTTC. Its translation is CASRRRGGDQTQYF.

The V gene is TRBV5-5, the J gene TRBJ2-6; 9 bases map to TRBD1. With 0 bases clipped from V and 2 bases from J, the junction kept 6 bases outside the gene matches. CDR1 SGHKS and CDR2 YYEKEE come from the germline V gene (reference sequence). The CDR3 has 18 amino acids. The chain's CDR3 is CASSLVPGQGAGANVLTF. CDR3 bases: TGTGCCAGCAGCTTGGTACCGGGACAGGGCGCTGGGGCCAACGTCCTGACTTTC.